These T cell receptor beta chains were read from a single sample in a study of breast tumors, draining lymph nodes, adjacent tissues. TCRdb called the multiplex PCR reads again in MiXCR, with one record for every CDR3 protein. Of 70,000 to 85,000 distinct CDR3 sequences listed, about 21% are singletons. The sample consisted of axillary lymph node tissue. These receptors came from a female donor with breast cancer. Some clones in this sample may be carry-over from other donors' samples. The CDR3 runs from the conserved cysteine through the conserved F or W. The D gene is left open where the match is weak. Clone size is not always given. Where it is, it says once, few, many or a class for expanded clones.

.	TRBV4-1	TRBJ2-7	many	TGCGCCAGCAGCCTGTCCAGAGGAGGCAGGGAATACGAGCAGTACTTC	CASSLSRGGREYEQYF
.	TRBV6-2/TRBV6-3	TRBJ1-2	many	TGTGCCAGCAGTACAGTCAACTATGGCTACACCTTC	CASSTVNYGYTF
.	TRBV3-2	TRBJ2-7	.	TGTGCCAGCAGCCAAGAGACAGGGTCCCCTTTTTTCTACGAGCAGTACTTC	CASSQETGSPFFYEQYF
TRBD1	TRBV5-8	TRBJ2-3	once	TGTGCCAGCAGCAGGGGACAGGGGCCAGATACGCAGTATTTT	CASSRGQGPDTQYF
.	TRBV4-3	TRBJ2-1	many	TGCGCCAGCAGCCAAGATGGGAGGACGGGCGAGCAGTTCTTC	CASSQDGRTGEQFF
TRBD2	TRBV12-5	TRBJ2-7	many	TGTGCTAGTGGTAATGTCGCGGGAGGATTCTACGAGCAGTACTTC	CASGNVAGGFYEQYF
.	TRBV7-7	TRBJ1-4	many	TGTGCTAGCAGGTCCCCCAGGTCTGAAAAACTGTTTTTT	CASRSPRSEKLFF
TRBD2	TRBV11-1	TRBJ2-7	many	TGTGCCAGCAGCCAGGGACTAGCGGTTTACGAGCAGTACTTC	CASSQGLAVYEQYF
TRBD2	TRBV7-9	TRBJ2-1	many	TGTGCCAGCAGCTATCAACTAGCGGGCCCCTACAATGAGCAGTTCTTC	CASSYQLAGPYNEQFF
.	TRBV7-2	TRBJ2-3	many	TGTGCCAGCAGCTTGCAGGGTTCAGATACGCAGTATTTT	CASSLQGSDTQYF
.	TRBV9	TRBJ2-5	many	TGTGCCAGCAGCGTAGCGGCGGGAAAAGAGACCCAGTACTTC	CASSVAAGKETQYF
.	TRBV7-2	TRBJ2-3	many	TGTGCCAGCAGCCCCTCGGGAGACAGAGATACGCAGTATTTT	CASSPSGDRDTQYF
.	TRBV6-1	TRBJ2-1	many	TGTGCCAGCATGACGCCTCCCGGGGTGAGGAATGAGCAGTTCTTC	CASMTPPGVRNEQFF
.	TRBV5-1	TRBJ2-3	many	TGCGCCAGCAACACCGGGGAGTCTAGCACAGATACGCAGTATTTT	CASNTGESSTDTQYF
TRBD2	TRBV4-1	TRBJ2-3	many	TGCGCCAGCAGCCAGGGGGGAGCGGGAGGAGGTATGGATACGCAGTATTTT	CASSQGGAGGGMDTQYF
TRBD2	TRBV29-1	TRBJ2-5	many	TGCAGCGTCTCTAGCGGACAAGAGACCCAGTACTTC	CSVSSGQETQYF
TRBD1	TRBV4-3	TRBJ2-2	.	TGCGCCAGCAGACGAGACAGGGGTTTTGTGGCCGGGGAGCTGTTTTTT	CASRRDRGFVAGELFF
.	TRBV5-1	TRBJ2-1	many	TGCGCCAGCAGCTTGAGAGGGGGGACTTACAATGAGCAGTTCTTC	CASSLRGGTYNEQFF
.	TRBV20-1	TRBJ1-6	medium-sized	TGCAGTGCTAGAGAGGACCTAACAGGGTGGAGGAATTCACCCCTCCACTTT	CSAREDLTGWRNSPLHF
.	TRBV10-3	TRBJ2-3	many	TGTGCCATCAGTCGCGACTGGGGCACAGATACGCAGTATTTT	CAISRDWGTDTQYF
.	TRBV7-3	TRBJ2-5	many	TGTGCCAGCAGCTTAGTAAGGGGGGAGACCCAGTACTTC	CASSLVRGETQYF
TRBD2	TRBV5-6	TRBJ2-5	many	TGTGCCAGCAGCAGCGGACTAGCGGGAAAAGGAAAGACCCAGTACTTC	CASSSGLAGKGKTQYF
.	TRBV7-2	TRBJ2-1	many	TGTGCCAGCAGCTTAGATGGCGCCAGCTCCTACAATGAGCAGTTCTTC	CASSLDGASSYNEQFF
.	TRBV11-2	TRBJ2-2	.	TGTGCCAGCAGCTTAGGGGACAACCTTCGAACCGGGGAGCTGTCTTTT	CASSLGDNLRTGELSF
TRBD1	TRBV27	TRBJ1-4	many	TGTGCCAGCAGTCCTACAGGGGGCTTTGGTGAAAAACTGTTTTTT	CASSPTGGFGEKLFF
.	TRBV20-1	TRBJ2-5	many	TGCAGTGCTAGAGTGAGCGTACAGACCCAGTACTTC	CSARVSVQTQYF
.	TRBV19	TRBJ1-3	many	TGTGCCAGTAGTATCGGAACGGGTCCTGGGGTATCTGGAAACACCATATATTTT	CASSIGTGPGVSGNTIYF
.	TRBV5-4	TRBJ2-1	few	TGTGCCAGCAGCTTGGGGGTTGGGTTCAACAATGAGCAGTTCTTC	CASSLGVGFNNEQFF
.	TRBV5-6	TRBJ1-2	many	TGTGCCAGCAGCTCGATTCGGGGTCCGCGAGGCTACACCTTC	CASSSIRGPRGYTF
.	TRBV5-5	TRBJ1-4	many	TGTGCCAGCAGCTTGCAGGGACCCACCCTAGCCGTTACTAATGAAAAACTGTTTTTT	CASSLQGPTLAVTNEKLFF
.	TRBV25-1	TRBJ1-6	many	TGTGCCAGCAGTGAATGGGGGGCAGGGCCTAATTCACCCCTCCACTTT	CASSEWGAGPNSPLHF